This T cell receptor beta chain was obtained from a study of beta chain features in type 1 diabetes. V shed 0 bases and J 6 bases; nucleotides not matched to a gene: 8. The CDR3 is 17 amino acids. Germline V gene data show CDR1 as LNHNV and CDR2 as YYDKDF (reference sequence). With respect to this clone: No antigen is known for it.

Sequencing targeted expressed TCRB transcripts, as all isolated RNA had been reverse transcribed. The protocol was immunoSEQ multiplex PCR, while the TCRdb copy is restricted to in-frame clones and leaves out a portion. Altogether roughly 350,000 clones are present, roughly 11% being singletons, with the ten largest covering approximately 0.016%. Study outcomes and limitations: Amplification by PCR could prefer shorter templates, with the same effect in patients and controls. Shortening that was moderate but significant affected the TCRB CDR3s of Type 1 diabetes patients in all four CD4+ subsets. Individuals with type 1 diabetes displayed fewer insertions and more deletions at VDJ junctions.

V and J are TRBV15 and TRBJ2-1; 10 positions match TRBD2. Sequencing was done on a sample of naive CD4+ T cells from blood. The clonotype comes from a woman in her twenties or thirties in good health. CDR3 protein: CATSRDQRTSGLNEQFF. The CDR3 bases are TGTGCCACCAGCAGAGATCAGAGGACTAGCGGTCTCAATGAGCAGTTCTTC.